Listed below are T cell receptor beta chains from one sample, sequenced in a study of T cells in Graves' hyperthyroidism and ophthalmopathy. TCRdb called the multiplex PCR reads again in MiXCR, with one record for every CDR3 protein. The table records 160,000 or so distinct CDR3 sequences, over 7.5% of them present only once. Sequenced sample: blood. The receptors were gathered from a woman younger than 35 with Graves' hyperthyroidism that later progressed to Graves' ophthalmopathy. Each CDR3 is given with its conserved first and last residue. A D gene is named only where the DNA matches it firmly. A row's size may be missing; if present it is once, few, many or a size class.

v_call	j_call	d_call	clone_size	cdr3_nt	cdr3_aa
TRBV5-5	TRBJ2-7	TRBD2	many	TGTGCCAGCAGCTTAAGCCTAGCGGGGGGCGAGCAGTACTTC	CASSLSLAGGEQYF
TRBV30	TRBJ1-5	NA	once	TGTGCCTGGAATTTCGGGGGCAATCAGCCCCAGCATTTT	CAWNFGGNQPQHF
TRBV25-1	TRBJ1-1	NA	many	TGTGCCAGCAGTGAACCCGTAGTTACTGAAGCTTTCTTT	CASSEPVVTEAFF
TRBV28	TRBJ1-5	NA	many	TGTGCCAGCAGTTTACTCGGCCGGACCAACAATCAGCCCCAGCATTTT	CASSLLGRTNNQPQHF
TRBV5-1	TRBJ2-5	TRBD1	NA	TGCGCCAGCAGCTTGTCGACAGGGGGCTCGGGGGAGACCCAGTACTTC	CASSLSTGGSGETQYF
TRBV5-1	TRBJ1-1	NA	many	TGCGCCAGCAGCTTGGCCCTGGAAGGTGAAGCTTTCTTT	CASSLALEGEAFF
TRBV28	TRBJ1-5	NA	many	TGTGCCAGCAGTTTAGGCAGGGGCAATCAGCCCCAGCATTTT	CASSLGRGNQPQHF
TRBV7-8	TRBJ1-1	NA	NA	TGTGCCAGCAGCTTAGCGGTCGTGAACACTGAAGCTTTCTTT	CASSLAVVNTEAFF
TRBV12-3/TRBV12-4	TRBJ2-2	TRBD1	many	TGTGCCAGCATCCAGACAGGGGGGATTACCGGGGAGCTGTTTTTT	CASIQTGGITGELFF
TRBV19	TRBJ1-5	NA	NA	TGTGCCGGGGGTCGTGGTAGCAATCAGCCCCAGCATTTT	CAGGRGSNQPQHF
TRBV15	TRBJ1-1	NA	many	TGTGCCACCAGCAGACTATTAAGGGGAAAGGGGGACACTGAAGCTTTCTTT	CATSRLLRGKGDTEAFF
TRBV24-1	TRBJ2-1	TRBD1	NA	TGTGCCACCAGTGATTTGGGGGGGACAGGGGGCCACAATGAGCAGTTCTTC	CATSDLGGTGGHNEQFF
TRBV30	TRBJ1-1	NA	many	TGTGCCTGGACCCGACGTAGCGGGAACACTGAAGCTTTCTTT	CAWTRRSGNTEAFF
TRBV7-2	TRBJ1-5	NA	many	TGTGCCAGCAGCTTAGACTCGGGTTTAAGGCAGCCCCAGCATTTT	CASSLDSGLRQPQHF
TRBV10-2	TRBJ1-5	NA	few	TGCGCCAGCAGTGAGGAGGGGCCTAAAAGCAATCAGCCCCAGCATTTT	CASSEEGPKSNQPQHF
TRBV4-2	TRBJ1-3	TRBD1	NA	TGTGCCAGCAGCCAAGAAGGGGGACAGGCCAGTTCTGGAAACACCATATATTTT	CASSQEGGQASSGNTIYF
TRBV28	TRBJ2-1	NA	many	TGTGCCAGCAGTCCCCTGACAGCTTACAATGAGCAGTTCTTC	CASSPLTAYNEQFF
TRBV6-1	TRBJ1-5	TRBD1	many	TGTGCCAGCAGTGAATTGGGGACAGCGCTACACAATCAGCCCCAGCATTTT	CASSELGTALHNQPQHF
TRBV7-6	TRBJ1-4	NA	NA	TGTGCCAGCAGCTCTGTTCGGGGATCCGGAACTAATGAAAAACTGTTTTTT	CASSSVRGSGTNEKLFF
TRBV6-2/TRBV6-3	TRBJ2-5	NA	few	TGTGCCAGCAATGAGGGTTATATTCAAGAGACCCAGTACTTC	CASNEGYIQETQYF
TRBV27	TRBJ2-1	NA	many	TGTGCCAGCAGACCCCTGGACCCCTCCTACAATGAGCAGTTCTTC	CASRPLDPSYNEQFF
TRBV28	TRBJ2-4	TRBD2	many	TGTGCCAGCAACTATTATGGGGAGGGGGCCAAAAACATTCAGTACTTC	CASNYYGEGAKNIQYF
TRBV12-3/TRBV12-4	TRBJ2-1	NA	many	TGTGCCAGCACCCTAGAGGTCACGGAGATGGAAGTTGAGCAGTTCTTC	CASTLEVTEMEVEQFF
TRBV19	TRBJ1-2	NA	many	TGTGCCAGTAGTCCCCCGACGGTACCTTGGGGCTACACCTTC	CASSPPTVPWGYTF
TRBV10-3	TRBJ2-7	NA	many	TGTGCCATCAGCGGGACGTTCGACGAGCAGTACTTC	CAISGTFDEQYF
TRBV6-1	TRBJ1-6	NA	many	TGTGCCAGCAGTCCACTCCGGGGGATGATTAATTCACCCCTCCACTTT	CASSPLRGMINSPLHF
TRBV19	TRBJ1-3	NA	many	TGTGCCAGTAGTATGAGCGGTCAGGATTTCGCTTACACCATATATTTT	CASSMSGQDFAYTIYF
TRBV6-6	TRBJ2-1	TRBD1	many	TGTGCCAGCAGTTACTTCGACAGGGCGGGGCAGTTCTTC	CASSYFDRAGQFF
TRBV25-1	TRBJ2-5	NA	few	TGTGCCAGCAGTGATTTTAGGGCAGCCAAGCTAGAGACCCAGTACTTC	CASSDFRAAKLETQYF
TRBV12-3/TRBV12-4	TRBJ1-2	NA	NA	TGTGCCAGCAGTTTATTCGGGACCTCCAACTATGACTACACCTTC	CASSLFGTSNYDYTF
TRBV7-2	TRBJ2-1	NA	many	TGTGCCAGCAGCTTAGGGGGGATTGGGGGAAATGAGCAGTTCTTC	CASSLGGIGGNEQFF
TRBV18	TRBJ2-1	TRBD2	many	TGTGCCAGCGCCTCGACTAGCGGGAGAGGGGGTCGCCATGAGCAGTTCTTC	CASASTSGRGGRHEQFF
TRBV20-1	TRBJ2-7	TRBD2	many	TGCAGTGCTAGAGGCGGGGGGGCTACATTCGAGCAGTACTTC	CSARGGGATFEQYF
TRBV6-2/TRBV6-3	TRBJ2-5	TRBD2	many	TGTGCCAGCAGTTACGGGGGCGGGAGGGCCGAGACCCAGTACTTC	CASSYGGGRAETQYF
TRBV4-1	TRBJ1-4	TRBD1	few	TGCGCCAGCAGCTTCCAACAGGGGACTAATGAAAAACTGTTTTTT	CASSFQQGTNEKLFF
TRBV5-1	TRBJ2-7	TRBD1	NA	TGCGCCAGCAGCTTGACAGGGGTAAGCGAGCAGTACTTC	CASSLTGVSEQYF
TRBV6-2/TRBV6-3	TRBJ1-5	NA	many	TGTGCCAGCAGTCAGGGGACACCATATAGCAATCAGCCCCAGCATTTT	CASSQGTPYSNQPQHF
TRBV19	TRBJ1-3	NA	NA	TGTGCCAGTAGTGCCTACTTAACCGATCCGCGCTCTGGAAACACCATATATTTT	CASSAYLTDPRSGNTIYF
TRBV2	TRBJ2-3	TRBD2	many	TGTGCCAGCAGTGAAAGCGGGGCTAGCACAGATACGCAGTATTTT	CASSESGASTDTQYF
TRBV6-1	TRBJ1-5	TRBD1	once	TGTGCCAGCAGACAGGGGAATAGCAATCAGCCCCAGCATTTT	CASRQGNSNQPQHF
TRBV19	TRBJ1-1	NA	many	TGTGCCAGTAGTGCAGGAAACACTGAAGCTTTCTTT	CASSAGNTEAFF
TRBV18	TRBJ2-2	NA	few	TGTGCCAGCTCACCCCAGGGGACGGGCACCGGGGAGCTGTTTTTT	CASSPQGTGTGELFF
TRBV6-2/TRBV6-3	TRBJ2-5	TRBD1	few	TGTGCCAGCAGTTACCACAGGGGGCTCGGGGTTCGGGAGACCCAGTACTTC	CASSYHRGLGVRETQYF
TRBV19	TRBJ2-2	TRBD1	many	TGTGCCAGTAGTCTTCCCCCCTGGACAGGCACCGGGGAGCTGTTTTTT	CASSLPPWTGTGELFF
TRBV2	TRBJ2-7	TRBD2	many	TGTGCCACGGTGAGGGTTCTGACTAGCGGGAGGGCCCCCTACGAGCAGTACTTC	CATVRVLTSGRAPYEQYF
TRBV28	TRBJ1-1	NA	many	TGTGCCAGCAGCCAGGGACACACGAACACTGAAGCTTTCTTT	CASSQGHTNTEAFF
TRBV12-3/TRBV12-4	TRBJ1-1	NA	many	TGTGCCAGCAGTTCGCAAGGGAGAAACACTGAAGCTTTCTTT	CASSSQGRNTEAFF
TRBV19	TRBJ2-6	NA	many	TGTGCCAGTAGTATAGCCCGGGTCCTCTCTGGGGCCAACGTCCTGACTTTC	CASSIARVLSGANVLTF
TRBV7-3	TRBJ2-1	TRBD1	many	TGTGCCAGCAGCCAGGCGGGACAGGGTAGCAATGAGCAGTTCTTC	CASSQAGQGSNEQFF
TRBV29-1	TRBJ1-2	NA	many	TGCAGCGTAGCCGACAGGAGGGATAACTATGGCTACACCTTC	CSVADRRDNYGYTF
TRBV20-1	TRBJ2-2	NA	many	TGCAGTGCTAGAGTCCGGAGGGACAACTCCGGGGAGCTGTTTTTT	CSARVRRDNSGELFF
TRBV19	TRBJ2-3	TRBD2	few	TGTGCCAGTAGTATTGGTGGGAGGGCCCCGGATACGCAGTATTTT	CASSIGGRAPDTQYF
TRBV2	TRBJ2-3	TRBD1	many	TGTGCCAGCAGTGAAACAGGGGGCGGCACAGATACGCAGTATTTT	CASSETGGGTDTQYF
TRBV18	TRBJ1-5	NA	many	TGTGCCAGCTCACCATATACTGGGGGTGATCAGCCCCAGCATTTT	CASSPYTGGDQPQHF
TRBV19	TRBJ2-7	TRBD2	many	TGTGCCAGTAGTATTTGGACCGCGGGAGGGTACGAGCAGTACTTC	CASSIWTAGGYEQYF